This T cell receptor (beta chain) originates from a study of CXCR3-negative and CXCR3-positive naive CD8 T cells. TRB cDNA libraries were made by UMI-labeled 5' RACE. Following a re-call of the 5' RACE reads, TCRdb has one entry per CDR3 protein and lacks DNA. This listing includes about 62,000 distinct CDR3 sequences. Study results and caveats: CXCR3-positive naive cells carried more hydrophobic TRB CDR3s than CXCR3-negative ones. TRBV-TRBJ usage was similar across naive CXCR3 subsets but distinct in memory cells.

Triplicate sorts of 300,000 cells per CD8+ subset. CD45RO-CCR7+CD27+CD95- cells counted as naive CD8+ T cells. Germline values: CDR1 SNHLY, CDR2 FYNNEI. The CDR3 contains 15 residues. As to this clonotype: Its target is unknown.

This chain joins TRBV2 and TRBJ1-2; absent DNA, TCRdb's TRBD1 call cannot be checked. Specimen: naive CXCR3- CD8+ T cells from blood. Subset given: CD45RO-CCR7+CD27+CD95- naive CD8+ T cells lacking CXCR3 (TNR3-). The sequence came from a human donor in good health. Some clones in this sample may be carry-over from other donors' samples. CDR3: CASNVGQGANYGYTF. Full variable domain (missing parts from reference TRBV2 and TRBJ1-2): EPEVTQTPSHQVTQMGQEVILRCVPISNHLYFYWYRQILGQKVEFLVSFYNNEISEKSEIFDDQFSVERPDGSNFTLKIRSTKLEDSAMYFCASNVGQGANYGYTFGSGTRLTVV.